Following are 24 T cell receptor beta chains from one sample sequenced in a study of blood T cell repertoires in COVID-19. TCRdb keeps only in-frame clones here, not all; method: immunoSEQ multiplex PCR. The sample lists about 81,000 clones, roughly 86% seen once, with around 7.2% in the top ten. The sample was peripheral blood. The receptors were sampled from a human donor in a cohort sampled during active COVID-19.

CDR3 in DNA: TGTGCCAGCAGCCAAGATGGACTAGCGGGGTCGAACTACGAGCAGTACTTC. Translated, it gives CASSQDGLAGSNYEQYF. The rearrangement joins TRBV4-2 to TRBJ2-7; 12 nucleotides agree with TRBD2. J gave up 3 bases and V 0 bases, and 6 bases lay outside the gene matches. CDR3 length equals 17 residues. The germline V gene has CDR1 LGHNA and CDR2 YNFKEQ.

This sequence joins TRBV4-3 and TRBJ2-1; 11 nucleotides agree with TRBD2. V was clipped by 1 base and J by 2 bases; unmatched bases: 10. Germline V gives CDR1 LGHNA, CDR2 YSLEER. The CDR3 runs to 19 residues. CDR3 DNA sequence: TGCGCCAGCAGCCAAGGGGCTAGCGGGGGGACTCTCACCTACAATGAGCAGTTCTTC. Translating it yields CASSQGASGGTLTYNEQFF.

CDR3 coding DNA: TGTGCCACCAGCAGAGGTACAGGTTATAGCAATCAGCCCCAGCATTTT. This sequence encodes CATSRGTGYSNQPQHF. The chain links TRBV15 to TRBJ1-5, with a tentative D call TRBD1 (5 bases). V shed 1 base and J shed 0 bases, with 10 bases lying between them. This CDR3 has 16 residues. The germline CDR1 and CDR2 sequences are LNHNV and YYDKDF (reference sequence).

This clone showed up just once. CDR3 region: CASSITGRRGNQPQHF. The CDR3 coding sequence is TGTGCCAGTAGTATAACGGGGAGAAGGGGCAATCAGCCCCAGCATTTT. This chain uses TRBV19 with TRBJ1-5; D gene ambiguous. The germline CDR1 and CDR2 sequences are LNHDA and SQIVND (reference sequence). There are 16 residues in the CDR3. Trimming left V 2 bases short and J 2 bases short, with 13 bases between.

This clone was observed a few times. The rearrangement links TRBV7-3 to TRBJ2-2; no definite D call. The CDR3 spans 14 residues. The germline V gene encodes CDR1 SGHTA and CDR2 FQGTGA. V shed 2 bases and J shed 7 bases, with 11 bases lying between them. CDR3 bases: TGTGCCAGCAGCTTATCGTATAGAGGCGGGGAGCTGTTTTTT. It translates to CASSLSYRGGELFF.

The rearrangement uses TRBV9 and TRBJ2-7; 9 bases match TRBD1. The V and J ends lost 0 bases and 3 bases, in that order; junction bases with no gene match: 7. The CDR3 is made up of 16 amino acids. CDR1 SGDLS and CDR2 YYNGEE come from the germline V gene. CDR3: CASSVASGQGIYEQYF. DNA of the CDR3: TGTGCCAGCAGCGTAGCTTCGGGACAGGGCATCTACGAGCAGTACTTC.

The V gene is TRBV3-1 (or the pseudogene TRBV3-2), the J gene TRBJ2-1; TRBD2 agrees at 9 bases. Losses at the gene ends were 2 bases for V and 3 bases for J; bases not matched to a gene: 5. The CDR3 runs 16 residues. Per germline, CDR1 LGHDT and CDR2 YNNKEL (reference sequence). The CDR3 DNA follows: TGTGCCAGCAGCCAACCCAGCGGGGGGTACTACAATGAGCAGTTCTTC. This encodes CASSQPSGGYYNEQFF.

The CDR3 region is CASSLPLGTVNEQFF. The CDR3 coding sequence is TGCGCCAGCAGCTTGCCGCTAGGGACTGTCAATGAGCAGTTCTTC. The chain links TRBV5-1 to TRBJ2-1; TRBD2 might be the D (6 bases). Trimming removed 1 base at V and 6 bases at J, with 14 bases between. Germline V CDR1 and CDR2: SGHRS, YFSETQ. The CDR3 contains 15 residues. The full variable domain, its missing parts supplied by reference TRBV5-1 and TRBJ2-1, is KAGVTQTPRYLIKTRGQQVTLSCSPISGHRSVSWYQQTPGQGLQFLFEYFSETQRNKGNFPGRFSGRQFSNSRSEMNVSTLELGDSALYLCASSLPLGTVNEQFFGPGTRLTVL.

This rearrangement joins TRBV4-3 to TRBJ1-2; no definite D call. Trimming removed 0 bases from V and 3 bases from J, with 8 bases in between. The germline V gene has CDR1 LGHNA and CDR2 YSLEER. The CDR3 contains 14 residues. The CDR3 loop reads CASSQEDGDYGYTF. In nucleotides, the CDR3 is TGCGCCAGCAGCCAAGAAGACGGAGACTATGGCTACACCTTC.

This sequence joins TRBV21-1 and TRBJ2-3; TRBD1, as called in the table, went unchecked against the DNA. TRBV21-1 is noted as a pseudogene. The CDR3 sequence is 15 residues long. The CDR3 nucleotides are TGTGCCAGCAGCAAAGAGACACGTTGCACAGATACGCAGTATTTT. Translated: CASSKETRCTDTQYF.

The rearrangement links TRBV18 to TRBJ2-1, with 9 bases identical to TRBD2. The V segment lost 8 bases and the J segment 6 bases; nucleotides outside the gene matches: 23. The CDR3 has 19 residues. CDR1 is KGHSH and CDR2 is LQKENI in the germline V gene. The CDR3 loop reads CASLTSGLAGAPGFNEQFF. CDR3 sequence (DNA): TGTGCCAGCCTCACCAGTGGATTAGCGGGGGCTCCTGGATTCAATGAGCAGTTCTTC.

CDR3 in amino acids: CASSQDFDRETQYF. The CDR3 DNA is TGTGCCAGCAGCCAAGATTTCGACAGAGAGACCCAGTACTTC. V usage is TRBV4-2 and J usage is TRBJ2-5; perhaps TRBD1 as D (5 bases). The CDR3 has 14 amino acids. Trimming took off 0 bases at V and 4 bases at J, with 9 bases between the two ends. CDR1 is LGHNA, CDR2 YNFKEQ, per germline.

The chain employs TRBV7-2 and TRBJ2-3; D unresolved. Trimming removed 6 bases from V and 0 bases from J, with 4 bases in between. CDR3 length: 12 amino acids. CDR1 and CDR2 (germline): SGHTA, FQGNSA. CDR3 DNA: TGTGCCAGCAGAACTAGCACAGATACGCAGTATTTT. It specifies CASRTSTDTQYF.

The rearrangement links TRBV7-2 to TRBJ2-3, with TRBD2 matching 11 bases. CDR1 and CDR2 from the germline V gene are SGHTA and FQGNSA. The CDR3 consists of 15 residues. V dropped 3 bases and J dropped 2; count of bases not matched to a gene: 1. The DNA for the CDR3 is TGTGCCAGCAGCTTTAGCGGGGGGGCCACAGATACGCAGTATTTT. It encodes CASSFSGGATDTQYF.

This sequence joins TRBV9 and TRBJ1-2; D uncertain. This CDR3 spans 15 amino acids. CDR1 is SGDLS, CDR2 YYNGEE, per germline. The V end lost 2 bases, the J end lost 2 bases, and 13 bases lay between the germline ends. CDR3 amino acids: CASSVSHDLNYGYTF. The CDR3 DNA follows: TGTGCCAGCAGCGTTAGTCACGATCTAAACTATGGCTACACCTTC.

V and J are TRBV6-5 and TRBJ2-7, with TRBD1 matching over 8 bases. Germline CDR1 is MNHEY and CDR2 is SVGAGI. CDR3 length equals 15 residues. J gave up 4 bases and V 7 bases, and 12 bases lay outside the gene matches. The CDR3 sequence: CASNVPGQELYEQYF. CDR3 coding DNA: TGTGCCAGCAATGTACCGGGACAGGAACTTTACGAGCAGTACTTC.

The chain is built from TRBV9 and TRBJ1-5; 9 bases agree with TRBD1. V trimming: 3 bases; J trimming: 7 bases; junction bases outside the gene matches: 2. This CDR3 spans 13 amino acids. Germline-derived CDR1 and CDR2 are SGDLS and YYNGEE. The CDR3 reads CASSATGGQPQHF. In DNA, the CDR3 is TGTGCCAGCAGCGCGACAGGGGGACAGCCCCAGCATTTT.

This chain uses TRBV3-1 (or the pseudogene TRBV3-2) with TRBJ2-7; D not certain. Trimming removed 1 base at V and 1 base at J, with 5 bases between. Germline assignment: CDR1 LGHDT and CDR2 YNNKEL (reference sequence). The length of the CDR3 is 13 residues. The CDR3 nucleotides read TGTGCCAGCAGCCAAGCGAGGTCCTACGAGCAGTACTTC. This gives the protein CASSQARSYEQYF.

The CDR3 region has the DNA TGTGCCAGCGCCCGACAGGGGGATCTCGAGCAGTACTTC. Amino acids: CASARQGDLEQYF. The gene calls are TRBV6-5 and TRBJ2-7; 9 bases fit TRBD1. This CDR3 region has 13 residues. The ends lost 8 bases at V and 6 bases at J; junction bases unmatched: 8. Germline CDR1 is MNHEY and CDR2 is SVGAGI.

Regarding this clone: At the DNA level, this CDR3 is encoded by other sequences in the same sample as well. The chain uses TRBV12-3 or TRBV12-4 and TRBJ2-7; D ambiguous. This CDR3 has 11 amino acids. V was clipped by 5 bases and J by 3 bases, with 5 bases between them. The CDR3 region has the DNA TGTGCCAGCAGTCCAGGCTACGAGCAGTACTTC. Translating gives CASSPGYEQYF.

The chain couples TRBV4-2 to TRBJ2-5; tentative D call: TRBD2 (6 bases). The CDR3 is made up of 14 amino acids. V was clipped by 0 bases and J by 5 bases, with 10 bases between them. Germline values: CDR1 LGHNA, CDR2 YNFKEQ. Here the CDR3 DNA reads TGTGCCAGCAGCCAAGATTTACTAGCCGAGACCCAGTACTTC. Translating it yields CASSQDLLAETQYF.

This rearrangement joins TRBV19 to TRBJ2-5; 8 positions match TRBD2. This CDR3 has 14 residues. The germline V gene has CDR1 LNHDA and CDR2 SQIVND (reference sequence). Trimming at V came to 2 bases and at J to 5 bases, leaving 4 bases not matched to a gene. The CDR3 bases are TGTGCCAGTAGTATACTCACTAGCGGTGAGACCCAGTACTTC. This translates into CASSILTSGETQYF.

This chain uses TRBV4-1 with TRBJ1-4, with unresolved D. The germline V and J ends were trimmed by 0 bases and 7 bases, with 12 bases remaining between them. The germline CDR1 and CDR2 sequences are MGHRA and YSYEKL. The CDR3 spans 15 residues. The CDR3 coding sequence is TGCGCCAGCAGCCAAGATGGGTCAGGTGGTGAAAAACTGTTTTTT. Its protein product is CASSQDGSGGEKLFF.

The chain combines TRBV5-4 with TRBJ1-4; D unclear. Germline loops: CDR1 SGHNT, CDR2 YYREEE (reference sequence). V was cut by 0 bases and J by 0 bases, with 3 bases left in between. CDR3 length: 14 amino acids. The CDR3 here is CASSLAATNEKLFF. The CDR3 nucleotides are TGTGCCAGCAGCTTGGCTGCAACTAATGAAAAACTGTTTTTT.